This record concerns one TCR beta chain sequence. In the original analysis: How many nucleated cells were present was estimated from reference gene primer amplification. Sequencing used immunoSEQ multiplex PCR; TCRdb keeps in-frame clones, though not all of them. The V and J calls and the clone size are those of that table, but D and trimming were determined from the DNA. The sample has under 200,000 clones; over 70% are singletons. This sample was included in a study of blood T cell repertoires in COVID-19. Study details: The samples span acute and convalescent COVID-19 from the United States, Italy and Spain. The analysed material was cDNA or gDNA that came from T cells, B-cell-depleted T cells, or PBMCs.

Trimming took 3 bases from V and 5 from J, leaving 13 bases between them. Germline CDR1 is MNHEY and CDR2 is SMNVEV (reference sequence). The CDR3 spans 14 residues. Sequencing used peripheral blood. The chain employs TRBV27 and TRBJ2-5, with a possible D match to TRBD1 (6 bases). This receptor was identified in a woman between 65 and 79 years old who had recovered from COVID-19. The CDR3 region is CASSLGASRETQYF. CDR3 in DNA: TGTGCCAGCAGTTTGGGGGCTAGCAGGGAGACCCAGTACTTC.